Described below is a single T cell receptor beta chain sequence and its context. What it binds is unknown. Profiling relied on immunoSEQ multiplex PCR, and the TCRdb table lists in-frame clones only, not all of them. The sample yields approximately 160,000 clones, roughly 84% seen once. This CDR3 is 17 amino acids long. V shed 0 bases, J shed 4 bases, and the junction held 9 bases outside the gene matches. CDR1 is SGDLS, CDR2 YYNGEE, per germline. These data originate in a study of cytomegalovirus exposure and HLA in healthy donors. Study observations and caveats: Subsequent analysis found a tendency for first-cohort TCR clusters to co-occur within the 100 to 150 validation repertoires.

The chain couples TRBV9 to TRBJ1-3; 8 nucleotides align to TRBD1. The sequenced sample was PBMCs. The clonotype was recovered from a man aged 25 to 40 in good health and CMV-seropositive. As DNA, the CDR3 is TGTGCCAGCAGCGTAGCTACAGGGGGACCGGTGGGAAACACCATATATTTT. Its translation is CASSVATGGPVGNTIYF.